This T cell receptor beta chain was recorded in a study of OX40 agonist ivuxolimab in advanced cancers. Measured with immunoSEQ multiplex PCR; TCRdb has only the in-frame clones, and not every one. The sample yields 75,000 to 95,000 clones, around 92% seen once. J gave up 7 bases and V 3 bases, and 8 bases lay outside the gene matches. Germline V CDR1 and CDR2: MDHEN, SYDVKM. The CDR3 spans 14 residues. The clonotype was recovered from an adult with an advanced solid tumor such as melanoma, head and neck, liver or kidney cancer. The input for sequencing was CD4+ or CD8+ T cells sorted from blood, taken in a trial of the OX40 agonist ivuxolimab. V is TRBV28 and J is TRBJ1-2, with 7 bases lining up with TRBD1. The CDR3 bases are TGTGCCAGCAGTTTTTCGTGGGACAGTTCTGGCTACACCTTC. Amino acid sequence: CASSFSWDSSGYTF.